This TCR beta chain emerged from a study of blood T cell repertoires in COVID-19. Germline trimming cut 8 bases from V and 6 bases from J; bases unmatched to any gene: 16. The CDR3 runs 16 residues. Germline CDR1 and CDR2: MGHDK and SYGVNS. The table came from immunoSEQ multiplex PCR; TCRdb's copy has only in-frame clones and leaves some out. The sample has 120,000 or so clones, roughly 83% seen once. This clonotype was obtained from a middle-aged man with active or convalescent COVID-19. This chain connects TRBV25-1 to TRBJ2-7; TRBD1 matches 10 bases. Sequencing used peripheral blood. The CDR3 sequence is CASGTTPGQGTSEQYF. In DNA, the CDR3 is TGTGCCAGCGGTACAACTCCGGGACAGGGGACGTCCGAGCAGTACTTC.